The sequence of this T cell receptor (beta chain) was determined in a study of neurological immune-mediated disorders. Overall study findings and caveats: The expanded clones of different subjects shared no CDR3 amino acid sequences (suggesting private repertoires in all groups).

Specified time point: longitudinal time-point 3. Volunteers from a blood bank in Maryland, USA, made up the healthy controls. This clonotype was recorded at least ten times. Its antigen remains unknown. Germline V gene sequence: CDR1 DFQATT, CDR2 SNEGSKA (reference sequence). Deletions cut 2 bases from V and 9 bases from J, with 14 bases between. The CDR3 contains 13 residues. 5'RACE with 10-nucleotide random UMIs produced the cDNA. From 15-18 subjects, each sequencing run yielded over 190 million TCR-beta sequences. TCRdb re-derived calls from the 5' RACE reads in MiXCR, one entry per CDR3 protein. Among approximately 45,000 distinct CDR3 sequences, roughly 13% were seen once, and the ten largest hold over 9.5%.

The source of this sequence is a young man in good health. The sequencing sample was made of PBMCs. The V call is TRBV20-1, the J call TRBJ2-1; tentative D call: TRBD2 (5 bases). CDR3 protein: CSARLGGVSEQFF. The CDR3 DNA reads as TGCAGTGCTAGACTCGGAGGTGTTAGTGAGCAGTTCTTC.